The 32 T cell receptor beta chains in this list originate from one sample, sequenced in a study of radiotherapy plus CTLA-4 blockade in lung cancer. Assay: immunoSEQ multiplex PCR; the TCRdb copy retains only in-frame clones and omits some. The top ten clones hold over 13% of a sample with 85,000 to 100,000 clones, approximately 79% of them seen once. The specimen was peripheral blood, collected from a patient treated with radiotherapy plus ipilimumab. The receptors come from a human donor with non-small cell lung cancer that progressed on radiotherapy plus ipilimumab.

The chain has TRBV7-2 and TRBJ2-1; D possibly corresponds to TRBD1 (5 bases). Trimming stripped 2 bases from V and 3 bases from J, with 11 bases between. Germline V gene sequence: CDR1 SGHTA, CDR2 FQGNSA. The CDR3 consists of 15 residues. CDR3: CASSLRGTSYNEQFF. The DNA of the CDR3 is TGTGCCAGCAGCTTAAGGGGTACGAGCTACAATGAGCAGTTCTTC.

This chain joins TRBV7-2 and TRBJ1-5; no firm D call. Per the germline V gene, CDR1 is SGHTA and CDR2 is FQGNSA. Trimming took 0 bases from V and 7 from J, leaving 4 bases between them. CDR3 size: 12 residues. The CDR3 sequence: CASSLARQPQHF. DNA of the CDR3: TGTGCCAGCAGCTTAGCTAGGCAGCCCCAGCATTTT.

CDR3 coding DNA: TGTGCCAGCAGCTTCGGTGGAAGCAATGAGCAGTTCTTC. It is translated as CASSFGGSNEQFF. This sequence joins TRBV7-6 and TRBJ2-1; D is uncertain. V dropped 3 bases and J dropped 6 bases, with 9 bases sitting between them. Germline CDR1 SGHVS, CDR2 FNYEAQ. CDR3 length: 13 amino acids.

Within the sample, this clone is medium-sized (0.01 to 0.1%). The V call is TRBV19, the J call TRBJ1-2; 7 nucleotides line up with TRBD1. CDR3 size: 15 residues. CDR1 and CDR2 (germline): LNHDA, SQIVND (reference sequence). J gave up 2 bases and V 2 bases, and 5 bases lay outside the gene matches. The DNA for the CDR3 is TGTGCCAGTAGTATACTGGGACAGAGAAACTATGGCTACACCTTC. Its protein is CASSILGQRNYGYTF.

Details on this clone: The same CDR3 is also encoded by other DNA sequences in this sample. The chain combines TRBV10-3 with TRBJ1-5, with D perhaps TRBD1 (5 bases). Germline-derived CDR1 and CDR2 are ENHRY and SYGVKD. The length of the CDR3 is 14 residues. Deletions cut 2 bases from V and 6 bases from J, with 11 bases between. The CDR3 region has the DNA TGTGCCATCAGTGAGGAGGCAGGGAGTCAGCCCCAGCATTTT. Amino acids: CAISEEAGSQPQHF.

The chain employs TRBV28 and TRBJ2-5, with D possibly TRBD1 on 5 matching bases. CDR3 length: 14 amino acids. The germline CDR1 and CDR2 sequences are MDHEN and SYDVKM. V was clipped by 7 bases and J by 1 base, with 13 bases between them. The DNA for the CDR3 is TGTGCCAGCAAAAGGGGTCCGGTCCAAGAGACCCAGTACTTC. As protein: CASKRGPVQETQYF.

The chain is built from TRBV6-5 and TRBJ2-1; tentatively, D is TRBD1 or TRBD2 (5 bases each). Germline V CDR1 and CDR2: MNHEY, SVGAGI. The CDR3 sequence is 16 residues long. Deletions cut 0 bases from V and 0 bases from J, with 9 bases between. CDR3 in amino acids: CASSYSAGSSYNEQFF. CDR3 coding DNA: TGTGCCAGCAGTTACTCGGCAGGGAGCTCCTACAATGAGCAGTTCTTC.

The V gene is TRBV9, the J gene TRBJ1-5; D possibly corresponds to TRBD1 (5 bases). The CDR3 covers 14 residues. Germline-derived CDR1 and CDR2 are SGDLS and YYNGEE. V shed 4 bases and J shed 3 bases, with 11 bases lying between them. CDR3 in DNA: TGTGCCAGCAGCCTCGAGGACACCAATCAGCCCCAGCATTTT. Amino acid sequence: CASSLEDTNQPQHF.

CDR3 amino acids: CASSPQGAGGLNEQFF. The CDR3 coding sequence is TGCGCCAGCAGCCCCCAGGGAGCGGGGGGCCTGAATGAGCAGTTCTTC. V and J are TRBV4-3 and TRBJ2-1; 9 positions match TRBD2. Germline V gene sequence: CDR1 LGHNA, CDR2 YSLEER. The ends lost 4 bases at V and 7 bases at J; junction bases unmatched: 11. The CDR3 has 16 amino acids.

This clone was seen a handful of times. The chain couples TRBV6-5 to TRBJ2-2, with D possibly TRBD2 on 5 matching bases. The CDR3 is made up of 15 amino acids. V shed 2 bases and J shed 5 bases, with 12 bases lying between them. Germline V CDR1 and CDR2: MNHEY, SVGAGI. CDR3 protein: CASSYASGLTGELFF. The CDR3 nucleotides read TGTGCCAGCAGTTACGCGAGCGGATTGACCGGGGAGCTGTTTTTT.

The J gene is TRBJ1-2, the V gene TRBV28, with 7 bases matching TRBD1. The CDR3 runs 13 residues. Germline V gene data show CDR1 as MDHEN and CDR2 as SYDVKM. V was clipped by 10 bases and J by 8 bases; unmatched bases: 13. Here the CDR3 reads CAIGGTAYGGYTF. CDR3 nucleotide sequence: TGTGCCATTGGGGGGACAGCTTACGGAGGCTACACCTTC.

The chain is built from TRBV28 and TRBJ2-5; D unresolved. This CDR3 spans 12 amino acids. Deletions cut 6 bases from V and 4 bases from J, with 9 bases between. Germline V lookup: CDR1 MDHEN, CDR2 SYDVKM. Here the CDR3 reads CASSSTRETQYF. The CDR3 nucleotides are TGTGCCAGCAGCTCGACCAGAGAGACCCAGTACTTC.

The chain is built from TRBV28 and TRBJ1-1; D gene uncertain. The V end lost 7 bases, the J end lost 0 bases, and 12 bases lay between the germline ends. Germline CDR1 is MDHEN and CDR2 is SYDVKM. CDR3 length: 14 amino acids. The CDR3: CASTSDNMNTEAFF. For the CDR3, the DNA is TGTGCCAGCACCTCTGACAATATGAACACTGAAGCTTTCTTT.

This clone was recorded a few times. The chain recombines TRBV27 with TRBJ2-3, with D maybe TRBD1 (5 bases). Germline CDR1 reads MNHEY; CDR2 reads SMNVEV (reference sequence). The CDR3 is 14 amino acids. V was cut by 2 bases and J by 5 bases, with 11 bases left in between. CDR3: CASSLRGLRDTQYF. In DNA form, the CDR3 reads TGTGCCAGCAGTTTAAGGGGCCTCAGAGATACGCAGTATTTT.

CDR3 sequence: CASSYSTSGELFF. As DNA, the CDR3 is TGTGCCAGCAGTTATTCGACATCCGGGGAGCTGTTTTTT. The V call is TRBV6-5, the J call TRBJ2-2, with no clear D. V shed 3 bases and J shed 6 bases, with 8 bases lying between them. CDR3 length: 13 amino acids. Germline V gene sequence: CDR1 MNHEY, CDR2 SVGAGI.

This rearrangement joins TRBV28 to TRBJ2-1; D may be TRBD2 (6 bases). Germline V gene sequence: CDR1 MDHEN, CDR2 SYDVKM. This CDR3 spans 15 amino acids. Deletions cut 2 bases from V and 8 bases from J, with 16 bases between. CDR3 sequence (DNA): TGTGCCAGCAGTTTAACTTTATCTTCGGGGGATGAGCAGTTCTTC. This sequence encodes CASSLTLSSGDEQFF.

V and J are TRBV7-9 and TRBJ1-5; D not certain. Looked up from germline, CDR1 is SEHNR and CDR2 is FQNEAQ (reference sequence). V lost 5 bases and J lost 5, with 10 bases in between. The CDR3 has 13 residues. Written as DNA, the CDR3 is TGTGCCAGCAGCCGGACTCAGGATCAGCCCCAGCATTTT. It encodes CASSRTQDQPQHF. The whole variable domain, remainder taken from reference TRBV7-9 and TRBJ1-5, is DTGVSQNPRHKITKRGQNVTFRCDPISEHNRLYWYRQTLGQGPEFLTYFQNEAQLEKSRLLSDRFSAERPKGSFSTLEIQRTEQGDSAMYLCASSRTQDQPQHFGDGTRLSIL.

This chain connects TRBV7-9 to TRBJ1-1; D is unresolved. There are 15 residues in the CDR3. Germline CDR1 SEHNR, CDR2 FQNEAQ (reference sequence). With 5 bases removed from V and 0 bases from J, the gap between germline ends came to 13 bases. The CDR3 is CASSPRVGVNTEAFF. For the CDR3, the DNA is TGTGCCAGCAGCCCAAGGGTTGGGGTGAACACTGAAGCTTTCTTT.

The chain carries TRBV6-1 and TRBJ2-1, with a possible D match to TRBD1 (6 bases). The germline V and J ends were trimmed by 4 bases and 6 bases, with 7 bases remaining between them. CDR1 MNHNS and CDR2 SASEGT come from the germline V gene. The CDR3 totals 12 residues. This CDR3 is CASSGRGNEQFF. For the CDR3, the DNA is TGTGCCAGCAGTGGCAGGGGCAATGAGCAGTTCTTC.

In this sample, this clone turned up once. This chain connects TRBV18 to TRBJ1-1; 7 bases fit TRBD1. Germline CDR1 KGHSH, CDR2 LQKENI. The CDR3 runs to 14 residues. The trim removed 4 bases at V and 7 bases at J, leaving 9 bases unmatched. CDR3 DNA: TGTGCCAGCTCACTCGCAGGGGGGATTGGTGAAGCTTTCTTT. It codes for CASSLAGGIGEAFF.

The chain uses TRBV2 and TRBJ2-5; D is uncertain. V lost 2 bases and J 5 bases, leaving 15 bases between the germline ends. This CDR3 spans 15 amino acids. The germline V gene has CDR1 SNHLY and CDR2 FYNNEI. CDR3 coding DNA: TGTGCCAGCAGTGAAAGACTTACCCTATGGGAGACCCAGTACTTC. This sequence encodes CASSERLTLWETQYF.

This chain joins TRBV6-5 and TRBJ1-6; 8 nucleotides match TRBD1. This CDR3 contains 15 residues. The V gene's germline CDR1 is MNHEY and CDR2 SVGAGI. The V gene end was trimmed by 6 bases and the J gene end by 8 bases; junction bases not matched to a gene: 9. The CDR3 DNA reads as TGTGCCAGCAGCCTACAGGGGGTAAGGGATTCACCCCTCCACTTT. Translation gives CASSLQGVRDSPLHF.

V is TRBV5-6 and J is TRBJ1-4; 7 nucleotides line up with TRBD1. This CDR3 comprises 13 residues. CDR1 and CDR2 from the germline V gene are SGHDT and YYEEEE. After removal of 5 bases from V and 6 bases from J, the junction contained 4 bases not matched to a gene. The DNA for the CDR3 is TGTGCCAGCAGGGGACAGTTGGATGAAAAACTGTTTTTT. This codes for CASRGQLDEKLFF.

The chain joins TRBV6-1 to TRBJ2-7, with 7 bases aligning to TRBD1. The CDR3 loop spans 15 amino acids. The V segment lost 5 bases and the J segment 2 bases; nucleotides outside the gene matches: 9. Germline CDR1 reads MNHNS; CDR2 reads SASEGT. The CDR3 sequence is CASSSRGTATYEQYF. As DNA, the CDR3 is TGTGCCAGCAGTTCCAGGGGGACAGCCACCTACGAGCAGTACTTC.

The genes are TRBV5-1 and TRBJ2-2; D gene uncertain. The CDR3 sequence is 16 residues long. Germline V gene sequence: CDR1 SGHRS, CDR2 YFSETQ. V lost 0 bases and J 0 bases, leaving 9 bases between the germline ends. CDR3 in amino acids: CASSLGSYTNTGELFF. The CDR3 nucleotides read TGCGCCAGCAGCTTGGGTTCTTATACGAACACCGGGGAGCTGTTTTTT.

V gene TRBV19 combines with J gene TRBJ2-7; TRBD2 matches 7 bases. Germline CDR1 is LNHDA and CDR2 is SQIVND (reference sequence). J gave up 4 bases and V 9 bases, and 9 bases lay outside the gene matches. The CDR3 extends over 13 amino acids. CDR3 protein: CASSSGTGYEQYF. The CDR3 DNA sequence: TGTGCCAGCTCCAGCGGGACGGGGTACGAGCAGTACTTC.

This chain uses TRBV5-4 with TRBJ2-5; 10 bases agree with TRBD1. The CDR3 spans 15 residues. V lost 2 bases and J lost 3; bases outside the gene matches: 4. Germline lookup yields CDR1 SGHNT and CDR2 YYREEE (reference sequence). The CDR3 spells CASSFPGTGEETQYF. In DNA form, the CDR3 reads TGTGCCAGCAGCTTCCCCGGGACAGGGGAAGAGACCCAGTACTTC.

The CDR3 loop reads CASSQGRNRVTDTQYF. The CDR3 nucleotides are TGCGCCAGCAGCCAAGGTAGAAACAGGGTTACAGATACGCAGTATTTT. The J gene is TRBJ2-3, the V gene TRBV4-1; D may be TRBD1 (6 bases). With 1 base removed from V and 3 bases from J, the gap between germline ends came to 14 bases. Germline-derived CDR1 and CDR2 are MGHRA and YSYEKL. There are 16 residues in the CDR3.

The V call is TRBV15, the J call TRBJ2-6; tentatively, D is TRBD1 (5 bases). Germline V gene sequence: CDR1 LNHNV, CDR2 YYDKDF (reference sequence). CDR3 length equals 18 residues. Deletions cut 0 bases from V and 3 bases from J, with 15 bases between. CDR3 residues: CATSREGQGLIGANVLTF. The CDR3 DNA is TGTGCCACCAGCAGAGAGGGCCAGGGCCTGATTGGGGCCAACGTCCTGACTTTC. The whole variable domain, filled in from reference TRBV15 and TRBJ2-6, reads DAMVIQNPRYQVTQFGKPVTLSCSQTLNHNVMYWYQQKSSQAPKLLFHYYDKDFNNEADTPDNFQSRRPNTSFCFLDIRSPGLGDTAMYLCATSREGQGLIGANVLTFGAGSRLTVL.

J is TRBJ1-4 and V is TRBV7-9; D is perhaps TRBD1 (6 bases). There are 16 residues in the CDR3. The germline V gene encodes CDR1 SEHNR and CDR2 FQNEAQ (reference sequence). Between the trimmed V and J ends, which lost 4 bases and 0 bases, there was a span of 12 bases. This chain's CDR3 is CASSYTGSATNEKLFF. DNA of the CDR3: TGTGCCAGCAGCTATACAGGGTCTGCAACTAATGAAAAACTGTTTTTT.

This rearrangement joins TRBV2 to TRBJ1-1, with D tentatively TRBD1 (6 bases). CDR1 and CDR2 from the germline V gene are SNHLY and FYNNEI. Trimming stripped 8 bases from V and 1 base from J, with 8 bases between. The CDR3 is 12 amino acids. As DNA, the CDR3 is TGTGCCAGCGGGGGCTCGAACACTGAAGCTTTCTTT. Its translation: CASGGSNTEAFF.

The chain combines TRBV4-3 with TRBJ2-1, with D tentatively TRBD2 (6 bases). The germline CDR1 and CDR2 sequences are LGHNA and YSLEER. Trimming shortened V by 0 bases and J by 2 bases, and 11 bases separated the two germline ends. CDR3 length: 16 amino acids. The CDR3 protein is CASSQDRRGPYNEQFF. For the CDR3, the DNA is TGCGCCAGCAGCCAAGATAGGCGGGGCCCCTACAATGAGCAGTTCTTC.